This T cell receptor beta chain was documented in a study of blood T cell repertoires in COVID-19. Study context: The analysed material was cDNA or gDNA that came from T cells, B-cell-depleted T cells, or PBMCs.

The V gene's germline CDR1 is SGHRS and CDR2 YFSETQ. The CDR3 sequence is 15 residues long. The germline V and J ends were trimmed by 4 bases and 6 bases, with 19 bases remaining between them. Profiled with immunoSEQ multiplex PCR; TCRdb holds only in-frame clones, not every one. The table includes some 150,000 clones, 78% detected once. Recovered status in Cohort 3 required two negative PCRs, clearance, or symptom resolution. The rearrangement uses TRBV5-1 and TRBJ1-2; TRBD1 is a possible D gene (5 bases). The TCR originated in a woman between 50 and 59 years old who had recovered from COVID-19. Material: PBMCs or T cells enriched from blood (not recorded which). The CDR3 loop is CASSLEDTALDGYTF. The CDR3 DNA is TGCGCCAGCAGCCTGGAGGACACTGCCCTGGATGGCTACACCTTC. Supplemented by reference TRBV5-1 and TRBJ1-2, the full variable domain reads KAGVTQTPRYLIKTRGQQVTLSCSPISGHRSVSWYQQTPGQGLQFLFEYFSETQRNKGNFPGRFSGRQFSNSRSEMNVSTLELGDSALYLCASSLEDTALDGYTFGSGTRLTVV.